Presented here are 18 T cell receptor beta chains from one specimen sequenced in a study of T cell repertoires in cytomegalovirus infection. From the reads, TCRdb called clonotypes with MiXCR, one entry per CDR3 protein. The table lists around 530,000 distinct CDR3 sequences, approximately 15% of them singletons. The specimen sequenced was CD8+ T cells from PBMCs. The receptors were sampled from a human donor in good health (CMV status not recorded). Some clones in this sample may be carry-over from other donors' samples.

The table lists this clonotype with a few counts. This rearrangement joins TRBV7-9 to TRBJ2-2; D is undetermined. Trimming removed 4 bases from V and 6 bases from J, with 12 bases in between. CDR3 length: 14 residues. Germline CDR1 is SEHNR and CDR2 is FQNEAQ (reference sequence). CDR3 sequence reads: CASSSTPSPGELFF. The CDR3 nucleotides read TGTGCCAGCAGCTCCACACCGTCCCCCGGGGAGCTGTTTTTT.

Many counts were recorded for this clonotype. The chain carries TRBV4-2 and TRBJ2-7; TRBD2 aligns across 7 bases. The CDR3 length is 15 residues. Germline trimming cut 5 bases from V and 1 base from J; bases unmatched to any gene: 8. CDR1 is LGHNA, CDR2 YNFKEQ, per germline. CDR3 DNA: TGTGCCAGCAGCTGGACGGGGGAGGGATCCTACGAGCAGTACTTC. It encodes CASSWTGEGSYEQYF.

A remark on this clonotype: A much larger clone sits a single nucleotide away, making a read error possible. The J gene is TRBJ1-5, the V gene TRBV28; the D is unclear. CDR1 and CDR2 from the germline V gene are MDHEN and SYDVKM. The CDR3 spans 13 residues. This chain's CDR3 is CARSLLVGQPQHF. CDR3 sequence (DNA): TGTGCCAGGAGTTTACTAGTCGGCCAGCCCCAGCATTTT.

The gene calls are TRBV19 and TRBJ1-5, with a tentative D call TRBD1 (5 bases). V was clipped by 6 bases and J by 0 bases, with 12 bases between them. The germline V gene has CDR1 LNHDA and CDR2 SQIVND (reference sequence). CDR3 length: 15 amino acids. The CDR3: CASRSGTYSNQPQHF. The CDR3 DNA is TGTGCCAGTAGGAGCGGGACTTATAGCAATCAGCCCCAGCATTTT.

This chain joins TRBV24-1 and TRBJ2-2, with D maybe TRBD2 (5 bases). Trimming pared 4 bases from V and 7 bases from J, leaving 12 bases between. The CDR3 totals 14 residues. Germline values: CDR1 KGHDR, CDR2 SFDVKD. The CDR3 is CATSEGGLFGELFF. DNA of the CDR3: TGTGCCACCAGTGAAGGCGGACTTTTCGGGGAGCTGTTTTTT.

Only one count was recorded for this clonotype. V usage is TRBV4-2 and J usage is TRBJ1-5; D unclear. The CDR3 is 15 amino acids. CDR1 is LGHNA and CDR2 is YNFKEQ in the germline V gene. V shed 0 bases and J shed 7 bases, with 13 bases lying between them. This CDR3 is CASSQDTAGRQPQHF. Written as DNA, the CDR3 is TGTGCCAGCAGCCAAGATACGGCAGGCAGGCAGCCCCAGCATTTT.

This clonotype has a count of ten or more. The gene calls are TRBV7-9 and TRBJ2-7; D is possibly TRBD1 (6 bases). Germline loops: CDR1 SEHNR, CDR2 FQNEAQ (reference sequence). With 5 bases removed from V and 0 bases from J, the gap between germline ends came to 11 bases. The CDR3 has 14 residues. The CDR3 coding sequence is TGTGCCAGCAGCAACCGGGACACCTCCTACGAGCAGTACTTC. Protein sequence: CASSNRDTSYEQYF.

This rearrangement joins TRBV2 to TRBJ2-1; 9 bases map to TRBD2. The germline V gene encodes CDR1 SNHLY and CDR2 FYNNEI. The V gene end was trimmed by 8 bases and the J gene end by 0 bases; junction bases not matched to a gene: 2. This CDR3 has 14 amino acids. CDR3 amino acids: CASLAGASYNEQFF. CDR3 nucleotides: TGTGCCAGCTTAGCGGGGGCCTCCTACAATGAGCAGTTCTTC.

This clonotype was detected only a few times. CDR3 region: CATSDSSGAFYGYTF. The CDR3 nucleotides are TGTGCCACCAGTGATTCTTCAGGAGCATTCTATGGCTACACCTTC. This rearrangement joins TRBV24-1 to TRBJ1-2; no firm D call. Germline assignment: CDR1 KGHDR and CDR2 SFDVKD. The CDR3 is 15 residues long. The germline V and J ends were trimmed by 2 bases and 4 bases, with 13 bases remaining between them.

For this clonotype: With a much larger clone just one base away, this may be a read error. This chain joins TRBV4-1 and TRBJ2-7; weak D call: TRBD2 (5 bases). The V gene lost 0 bases and the J gene lost 3 bases, with 6 bases spanning the gap. Looked up from germline, CDR1 is MGHRA and CDR2 is YSYEKL. The CDR3 contains 13 residues. As DNA, the CDR3 is TGCGCCAGCAGCCAAGAGGAGGTCTACGAGCAGTACTTC. Residues: CASSQEEVYEQYF.

As DNA, the CDR3 is TGTGCCAGCAGTTTCCGGGTAACTGAAGCTTTCTTT. The encoded protein is CASSFRVTEAFF. V and J are TRBV12-3 or TRBV12-4 and TRBJ1-1; D not certain. This CDR3 has 12 residues. The V end lost 3 bases, the J end lost 5 bases, and 7 bases lay between the germline ends.

This clonotype was picked up many times. The CDR3 DNA sequence: TGTGCCAGCAGCCCCGGGGATCTCCCCAATGAAAAACTGTTTTTT. This sequence encodes CASSPGDLPNEKLFF. The chain is built from TRBV6-5 and TRBJ1-4; no reliable D call. Germline V gives CDR1 MNHEY, CDR2 SVGAGI. CDR3 length: 15 amino acids. With 6 bases removed from V and 5 bases from J, the gap between germline ends came to 16 bases.

This clonotype was counted a few times. The genes are TRBV28 and TRBJ2-1, with 11 bases identical to TRBD2. The CDR3 length is 17 residues. The V and J ends lost 2 bases and 2 bases, in that order; junction bases with no gene match: 5. The V gene's germline CDR1 is MDHEN and CDR2 SYDVKM. In nucleotides, the CDR3 is TGTGCCAGCAGTTTAATACTAGCGGGAGAGGCCTACAATGAGCAGTTCTTC. It translates to CASSLILAGEAYNEQFF.

This clonotype has a count of ten or more. The chain is built from TRBV15 and TRBJ2-1; TRBD2 aligns across 8 bases. The CDR3 is 15 residues long. Germline-derived CDR1 and CDR2 are LNHNV and YYDKDF (reference sequence). Germline trimming cut 2 bases from V and 8 bases from J; bases unmatched to any gene: 8. The CDR3 nucleotides read TGTGCCACCAGCAGACCCGGGACTAGTATCCATGAGCAGTTCTTC. Translated, it gives CATSRPGTSIHEQFF.

This clonotype was picked up a small number of times. J is TRBJ2-1 and V is TRBV6-6; 10 nucleotides agree with TRBD1. Per the germline V gene, CDR1 is MNHNY and CDR2 is SVGAGI (reference sequence). J was trimmed by 2 bases and V by 0 bases; bases with no gene match: 4. This CDR3 has 17 amino acids. CDR3 amino acids: CASSYSKGTGAYNEQFF. The DNA of the CDR3 is TGTGCCAGCAGTTACTCGAAAGGGACAGGGGCCTACAATGAGCAGTTCTTC.

The chain carries TRBV29-1 and TRBJ2-5; D is perhaps TRBD2 (6 bases). The CDR3 has 15 amino acids. V was shortened by 3 bases and J by 1 base, with 15 bases between the two germline ends. The germline V gene encodes CDR1 SQVTM and CDR2 ANQGSEA. The CDR3 DNA is TGCAGCGTTGATTTGATTGCGGGGCCCCAAGAGACCCAGTACTTC. This translates into CSVDLIAGPQETQYF.

This clonotype was seen once. The chain has TRBV2 and TRBJ1-3; TRBD1 aligns across 8 bases. The germline CDR1 and CDR2 sequences are SNHLY and FYNNEI. V shed 7 bases, J shed 0 bases, and the junction held 8 bases outside the gene matches. This CDR3 is 16 amino acids long. Here the CDR3 DNA reads TGTGCCAGCAACGGACAGGGAGCCACCTCTGGAAACACCATATATTTT. As protein: CASNGQGATSGNTIYF.

With regard to this clonotype: Since a much larger clone is just one base distant, this may be a read error. This CDR3 fails to terminate in the conserved phenylalanine or tryptophan, so it likely reflects a read error. This chain uses TRBV12-3 or TRBV12-4 with TRBJ1-3; no definite D call. V dropped 2 bases and J dropped 4 bases, with 6 bases sitting between them. CDR3 length equals 13 residues. The CDR3 DNA sequence: TGTGCCAGCAGTTTATCACTCGGAAACACCATATATTCT. Its protein product is CASSLSLGNTIYS.